Following are 5 T cell receptor beta chains from one sample sequenced in a study of cytomegalovirus exposure and HLA in healthy donors. The PCR employed 60 Vbeta primers together with 13 Jbeta primers. Profiling relied on immunoSEQ multiplex PCR, and the TCRdb table lists in-frame clones only, not all of them. This table has over 200,000 clones, more than 70% appearing once. The sequencing sample was made of PBMCs. All receptors come from a human donor in good health.

This clone was picked up one time. The chain has TRBV5-6 and TRBJ1-1, with TRBD1 as a possible D gene (5 bases). Per germline, CDR1 SGHDT and CDR2 YYEEEE. V lost 2 bases to trimming and J lost 2 bases, with 25 bases between them. This CDR3 region has 19 residues. CDR3 region: CASSLGIQGRDLINTEAFF. The CDR3 coding sequence is TGTGCCAGCAGCTTAGGCATCCAAGGACGGGACTTGATTAACACTGAAGCTTTCTTT.

The chain has TRBV27 and TRBJ2-1, with TRBD2 matching over 8 bases. Trimming took 0 bases from V and 10 from J; bases not matched to a gene: 11. The CDR3 consists of 16 residues. The germline CDR1 and CDR2 sequences are MNHEY and SMNVEV (reference sequence). The CDR3 DNA reads as TGTGCCAGCAGTTTATCGCAGGGACTAGTCGTGATGGAGCAGTTCTTC. It translates to CASSLSQGLVVMEQFF.

J is TRBJ2-1 and V is TRBV10-3; 7 positions match TRBD2. The germline gives CDR1 ENHRY, CDR2 SYGVKD. V shed 8 bases, J shed 4 bases, and the junction held 8 bases outside the gene matches. This CDR3 comprises 14 residues. In DNA form, the CDR3 reads TGTGCCATCCGGGGGGAGGGTAAGTACAATGAGCAGTTCTTC. Encoded protein: CAIRGEGKYNEQFF.

The chain combines TRBV19 with TRBJ2-3, with 10 nucleotides matching TRBD2. The junction had 7 bases not matched to a gene; V was cut back by 5 bases and J by 2 bases. The germline gives CDR1 LNHDA, CDR2 SQIVND (reference sequence). The CDR3 has 16 amino acids. The chain's CDR3 is CASSSRTSGFTDTQYF. CDR3 sequence (DNA): TGTGCCAGTAGTTCCCGGACTAGCGGATTCACAGATACGCAGTATTTT.

CDR3 DNA sequence: TGTGCCAGCAGTCCGGGGCGGGGGGAATCTGGGGCCAACGTCCTGACTTTC. Amino acid sequence: CASSPGRGESGANVLTF. This sequence joins TRBV27 and TRBJ2-6, with TRBD2 matching 8 bases. The CDR3 spans 17 residues. With 5 bases clipped from V and 1 base from J, the junction kept 7 bases outside the gene matches. In germline, CDR1 is MNHEY, CDR2 SMNVEV (reference sequence).